The clone carrying this T cell receptor beta chain was seen many times. TCRdb called the 5' RACE reads again in MiXCR, with one record for every CDR3 protein. The table has 60,000 or so distinct CDR3 sequences, 8.9% seen once. The germline V gene encodes CDR1 MNHEY and CDR2 SVGEGT. The CDR3 length is 14 residues. V was trimmed by 8 bases and J by 4 bases, leaving 15 bases between them. The data originate from a study of early T cells in non-severe SARS-CoV-2 infection. Study-level information: Unsorted whole-blood RNA was sequenced in bulk, leaving chains unpaired.

The receptor comes from an adult who was a healthcare worker with PCR-confirmed SARS-CoV-2 infection or an uninfected control (not recorded which). The gene calls are TRBV6-2 or TRBV6-3 and TRBJ1-5, with D unresolved. The sequenced sample consisted of whole blood. As DNA, the CDR3 is TGTGCCAGCGAACGGGCCGGGGATAATCAGCCCCAGCATTTT. Protein: CASERAGDNQPQHF.